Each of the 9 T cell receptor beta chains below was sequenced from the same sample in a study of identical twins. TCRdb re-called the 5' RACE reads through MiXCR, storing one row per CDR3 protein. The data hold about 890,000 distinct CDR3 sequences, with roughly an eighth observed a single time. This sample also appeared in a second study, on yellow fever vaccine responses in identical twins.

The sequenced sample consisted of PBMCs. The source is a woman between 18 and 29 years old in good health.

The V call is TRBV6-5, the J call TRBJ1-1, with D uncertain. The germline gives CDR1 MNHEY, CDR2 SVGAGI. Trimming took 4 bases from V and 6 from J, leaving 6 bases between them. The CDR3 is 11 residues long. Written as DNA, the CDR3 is TGTGCCAGCAGTTCTGAGGCTGAAGCTTTCTTT. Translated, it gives CASSSEAEAFF.

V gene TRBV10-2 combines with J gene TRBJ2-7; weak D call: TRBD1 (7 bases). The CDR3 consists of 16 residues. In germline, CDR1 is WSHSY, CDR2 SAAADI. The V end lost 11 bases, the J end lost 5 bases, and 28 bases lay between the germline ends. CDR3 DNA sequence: TGCGCCGCTTCGCAGGGGGGCACCTCCAAGTTGAACGAGCAGTACTTC. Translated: CAASQGGTSKLNEQYF.

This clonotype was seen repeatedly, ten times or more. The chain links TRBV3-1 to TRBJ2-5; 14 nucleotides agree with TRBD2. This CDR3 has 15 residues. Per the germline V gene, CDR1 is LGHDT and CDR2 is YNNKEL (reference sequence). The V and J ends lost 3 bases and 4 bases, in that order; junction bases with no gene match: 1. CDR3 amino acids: CASSQGLAGAETQYF. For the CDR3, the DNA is TGTGCCAGCAGCCAGGGACTAGCGGGAGCAGAGACCCAGTACTTC.

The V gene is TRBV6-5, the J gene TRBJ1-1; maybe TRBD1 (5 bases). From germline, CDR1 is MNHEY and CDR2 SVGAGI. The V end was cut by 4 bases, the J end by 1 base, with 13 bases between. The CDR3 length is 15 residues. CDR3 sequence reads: CASSSPRGGNTEAFF. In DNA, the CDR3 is TGTGCCAGCAGTTCACCGAGGGGAGGGAACACTGAAGCTTTCTTT.

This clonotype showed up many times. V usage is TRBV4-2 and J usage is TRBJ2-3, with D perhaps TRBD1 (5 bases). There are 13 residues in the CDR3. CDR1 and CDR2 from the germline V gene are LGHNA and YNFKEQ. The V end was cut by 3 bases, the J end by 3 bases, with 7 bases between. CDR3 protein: CASSHDSTDTQYF. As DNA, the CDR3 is TGTGCCAGCAGCCATGACAGTACAGATACGCAGTATTTT.

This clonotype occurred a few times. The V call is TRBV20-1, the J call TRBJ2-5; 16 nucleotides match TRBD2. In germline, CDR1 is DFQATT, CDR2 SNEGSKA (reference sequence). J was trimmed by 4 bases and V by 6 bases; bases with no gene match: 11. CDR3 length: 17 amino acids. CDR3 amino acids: CSAPGTSGRGARETQYF. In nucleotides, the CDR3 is TGCAGTGCACCAGGGACTAGCGGGAGGGGGGCGCGAGAGACCCAGTACTTC.

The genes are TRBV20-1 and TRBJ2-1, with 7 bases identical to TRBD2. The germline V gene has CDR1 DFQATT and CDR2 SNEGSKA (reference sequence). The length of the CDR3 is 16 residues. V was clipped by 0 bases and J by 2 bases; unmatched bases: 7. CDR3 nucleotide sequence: TGCAGTGCTAGAGATATGGGAGGGAGGGCCTACAATGAGCAGTTCTTC. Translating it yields CSARDMGGRAYNEQFF.

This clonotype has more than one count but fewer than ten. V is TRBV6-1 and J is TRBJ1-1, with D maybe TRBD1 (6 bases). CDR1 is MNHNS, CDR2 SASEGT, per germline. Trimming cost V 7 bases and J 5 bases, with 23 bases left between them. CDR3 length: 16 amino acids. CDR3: CASTLLIGGARTEAFF. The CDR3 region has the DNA TGTGCCAGCACCCTCCTGATTGGGGGGGCGAGGACTGAAGCTTTCTTT.

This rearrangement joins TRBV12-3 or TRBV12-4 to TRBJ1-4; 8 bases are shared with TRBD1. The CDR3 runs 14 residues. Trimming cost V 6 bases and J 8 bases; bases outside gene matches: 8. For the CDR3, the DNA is TGTGCCAGCAGGGGGACAGGTCGAGGGGAAAAACTGTTTTTT. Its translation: CASRGTGRGEKLFF.